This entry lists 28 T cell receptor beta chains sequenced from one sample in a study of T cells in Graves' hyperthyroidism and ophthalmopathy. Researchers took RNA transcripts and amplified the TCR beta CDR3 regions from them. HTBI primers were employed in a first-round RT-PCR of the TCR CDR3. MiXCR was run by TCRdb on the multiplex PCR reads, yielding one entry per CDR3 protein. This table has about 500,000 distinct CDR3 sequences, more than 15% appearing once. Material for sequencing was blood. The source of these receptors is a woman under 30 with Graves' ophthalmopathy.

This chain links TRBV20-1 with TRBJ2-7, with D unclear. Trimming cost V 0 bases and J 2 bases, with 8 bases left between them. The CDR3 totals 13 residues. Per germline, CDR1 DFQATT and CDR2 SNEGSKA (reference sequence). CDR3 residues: CSARESTTYEQYF. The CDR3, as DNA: TGCAGTGCTAGAGAGTCTACAACCTACGAGCAGTACTTC.

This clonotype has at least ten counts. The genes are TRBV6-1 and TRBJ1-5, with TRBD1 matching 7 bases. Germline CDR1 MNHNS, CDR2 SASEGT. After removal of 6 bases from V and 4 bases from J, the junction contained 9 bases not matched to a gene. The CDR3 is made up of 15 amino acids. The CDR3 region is CASSLGQEGNQPQHF. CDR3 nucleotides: TGTGCCAGCAGCCTAGGACAGGAGGGAAATCAGCCCCAGCATTTT.

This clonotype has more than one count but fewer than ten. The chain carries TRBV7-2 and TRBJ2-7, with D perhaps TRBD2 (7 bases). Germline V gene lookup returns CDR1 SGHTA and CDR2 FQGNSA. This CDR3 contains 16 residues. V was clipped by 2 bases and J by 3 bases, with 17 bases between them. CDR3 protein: CASSLQGGGRNYEQYF. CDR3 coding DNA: TGTGCCAGCAGCTTACAAGGGGGGGGCCGAAACTACGAGCAGTACTTC.

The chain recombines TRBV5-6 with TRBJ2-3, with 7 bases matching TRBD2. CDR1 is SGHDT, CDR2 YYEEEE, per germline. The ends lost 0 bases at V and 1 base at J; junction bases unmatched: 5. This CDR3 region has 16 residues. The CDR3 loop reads CASSLVGGSGTDTQYF. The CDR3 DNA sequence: TGTGCCAGCAGCTTGGTAGGCGGGAGTGGCACAGATACGCAGTATTTT.

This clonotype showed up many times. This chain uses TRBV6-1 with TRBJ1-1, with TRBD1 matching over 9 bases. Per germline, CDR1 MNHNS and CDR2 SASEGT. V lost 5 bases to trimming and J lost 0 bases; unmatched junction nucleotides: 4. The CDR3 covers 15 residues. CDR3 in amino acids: CASSSTGGLNTEAFF. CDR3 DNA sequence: TGTGCCAGCAGTTCGACAGGGGGTTTGAACACTGAAGCTTTCTTT.

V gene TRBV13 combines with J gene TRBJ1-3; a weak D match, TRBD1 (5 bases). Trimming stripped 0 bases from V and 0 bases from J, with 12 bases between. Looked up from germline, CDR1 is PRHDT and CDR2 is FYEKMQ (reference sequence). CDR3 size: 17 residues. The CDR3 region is CASSLGPGGLSGNTIYF. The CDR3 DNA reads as TGTGCCAGCAGCTTAGGCCCGGGGGGACTCTCTGGAAACACCATATATTTT.

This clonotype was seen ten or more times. CDR3 residues: CASSIGRENTEAFF. DNA of the CDR3: TGTGCCAGCAGCATCGGACGGGAGAACACTGAAGCTTTCTTT. This chain links TRBV28 with TRBJ1-1, with unresolved D. The germline CDR1 and CDR2 sequences are MDHEN and SYDVKM. With 6 bases removed from V and 1 base from J, the gap between germline ends came to 12 bases. CDR3 size: 14 residues. Full variable domain (outside the CDR3, taken from reference TRBV28 and TRBJ1-1): DVKVTQSSRYLVKRTGEKVFLECVQDMDHENMFWYRQDPGLGLRLIYFSYDVKMKEKGDIPEGYSVSREKKERFSLILESASTNQTSMYLCASSIGRENTEAFFGQGTRLTVV.

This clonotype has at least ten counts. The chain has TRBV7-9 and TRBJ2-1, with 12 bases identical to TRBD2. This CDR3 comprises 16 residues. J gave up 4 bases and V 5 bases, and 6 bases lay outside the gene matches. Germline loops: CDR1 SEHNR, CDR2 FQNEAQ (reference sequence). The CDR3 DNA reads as TGTGCCAGCAGCGTCAGGACTAGCGGGAAATACAATGAGCAGTTCTTC. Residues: CASSVRTSGKYNEQFF.

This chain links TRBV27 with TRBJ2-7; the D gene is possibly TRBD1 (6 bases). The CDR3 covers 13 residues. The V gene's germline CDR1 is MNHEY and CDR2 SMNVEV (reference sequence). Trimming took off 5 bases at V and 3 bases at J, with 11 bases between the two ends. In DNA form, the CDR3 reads TGTGCCAGCAGTCCCGGGACATACTACGAGCAGTACTTC. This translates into CASSPGTYYEQYF.

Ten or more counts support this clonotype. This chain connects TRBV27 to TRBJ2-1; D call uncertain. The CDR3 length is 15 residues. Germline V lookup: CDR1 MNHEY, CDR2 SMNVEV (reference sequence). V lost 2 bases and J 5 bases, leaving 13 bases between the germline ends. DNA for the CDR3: TGTGCCAGCAGTTTAAACGGGCTAGTCAACAATGAGCAGTTCTTC. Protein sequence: CASSLNGLVNNEQFF.

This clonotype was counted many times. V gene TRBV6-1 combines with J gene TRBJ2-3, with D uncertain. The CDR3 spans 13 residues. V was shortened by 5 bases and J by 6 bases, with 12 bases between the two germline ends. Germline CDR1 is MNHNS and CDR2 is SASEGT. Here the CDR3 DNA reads TGTGCCAGCAGTCCCACCGCCCCGGATACGCAGTATTTT. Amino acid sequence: CASSPTAPDTQYF.

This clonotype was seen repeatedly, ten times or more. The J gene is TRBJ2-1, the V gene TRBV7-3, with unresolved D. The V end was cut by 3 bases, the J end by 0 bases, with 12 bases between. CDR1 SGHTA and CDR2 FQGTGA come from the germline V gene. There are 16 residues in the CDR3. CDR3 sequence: CASSFVAASSYNEQFF. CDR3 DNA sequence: TGTGCCAGCAGCTTCGTAGCTGCAAGCTCCTACAATGAGCAGTTCTTC.

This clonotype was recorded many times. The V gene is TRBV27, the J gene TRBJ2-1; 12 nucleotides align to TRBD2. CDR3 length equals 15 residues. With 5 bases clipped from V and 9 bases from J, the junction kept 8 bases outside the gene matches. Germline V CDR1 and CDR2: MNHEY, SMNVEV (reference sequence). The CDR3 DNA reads TGTGCCAGCAGTGCCCTAGCGGGGGGGCGGGTTGAGCAGTTCTTC. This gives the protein CASSALAGGRVEQFF.

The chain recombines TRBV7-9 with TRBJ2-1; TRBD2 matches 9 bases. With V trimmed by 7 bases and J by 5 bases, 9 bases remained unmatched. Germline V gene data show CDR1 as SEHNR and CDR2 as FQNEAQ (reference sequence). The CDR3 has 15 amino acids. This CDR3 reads CASTSAGGGDNEQFF. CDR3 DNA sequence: TGTGCCAGCACCTCCGCGGGGGGGGGGGACAATGAGCAGTTCTTC.

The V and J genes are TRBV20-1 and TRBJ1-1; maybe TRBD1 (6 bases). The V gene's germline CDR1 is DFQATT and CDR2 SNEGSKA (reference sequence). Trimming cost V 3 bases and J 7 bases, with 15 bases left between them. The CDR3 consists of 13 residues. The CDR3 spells CSARAPRGDEAFF. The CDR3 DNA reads TGCAGTGCTAGGGCACCCAGGGGAGATGAAGCTTTCTTT.

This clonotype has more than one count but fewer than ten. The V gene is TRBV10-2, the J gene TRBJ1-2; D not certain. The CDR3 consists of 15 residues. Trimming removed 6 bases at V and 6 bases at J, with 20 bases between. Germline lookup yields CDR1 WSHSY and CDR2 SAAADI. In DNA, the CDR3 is TGCGCCAGCAGCCAGTTCCTGACGGGAGACCATGGCTACACCTTC. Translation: CASSQFLTGDHGYTF.

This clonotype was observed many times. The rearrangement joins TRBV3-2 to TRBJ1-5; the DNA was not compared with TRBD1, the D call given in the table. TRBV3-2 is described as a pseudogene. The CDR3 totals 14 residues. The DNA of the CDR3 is TGTGCCAGCATCACGGGGGGGAGCAATCAGCCCCAGCATTTT. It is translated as CASITGGSNQPQHF.

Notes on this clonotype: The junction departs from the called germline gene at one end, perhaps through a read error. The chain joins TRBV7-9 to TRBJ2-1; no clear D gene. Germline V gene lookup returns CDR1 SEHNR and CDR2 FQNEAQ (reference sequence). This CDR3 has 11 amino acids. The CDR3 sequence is CASSFDHEQLF. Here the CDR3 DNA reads TGTGCCAGCAGCTTCGACCATGAGCAGCTCTTC. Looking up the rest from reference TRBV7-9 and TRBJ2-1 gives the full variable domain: DTGVSQNPRHKITKRGQNVTFRCDPISEHNRLYWYRQTLGQGPEFLTYFQNEAQLEKSRLLSDRFSAERPKGSFSTLEIQRTEQGDSAMYLCASSFDHEQLFGPGTRLTVL.

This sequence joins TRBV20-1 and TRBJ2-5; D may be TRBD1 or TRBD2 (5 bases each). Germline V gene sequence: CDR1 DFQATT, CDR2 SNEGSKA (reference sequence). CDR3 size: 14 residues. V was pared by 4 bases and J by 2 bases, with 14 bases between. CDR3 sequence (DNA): TGCAGTGCTAACCGGGACCCGAGACAAGAGACCCAGTACTTC. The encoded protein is CSANRDPRQETQYF.

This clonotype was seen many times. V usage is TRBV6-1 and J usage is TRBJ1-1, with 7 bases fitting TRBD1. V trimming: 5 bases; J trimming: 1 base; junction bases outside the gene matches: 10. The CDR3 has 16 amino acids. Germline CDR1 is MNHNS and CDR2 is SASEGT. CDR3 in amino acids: CASSSWDSSWNTEAFF. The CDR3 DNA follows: TGTGCCAGCAGTTCCTGGGACAGTTCATGGAACACTGAAGCTTTCTTT.

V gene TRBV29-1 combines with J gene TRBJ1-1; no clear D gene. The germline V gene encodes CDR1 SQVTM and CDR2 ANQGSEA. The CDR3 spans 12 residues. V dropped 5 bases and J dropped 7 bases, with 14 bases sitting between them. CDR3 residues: CSVTFVGYEAFF. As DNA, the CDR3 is TGCAGCGTTACCTTTGTCGGATATGAAGCTTTCTTT.

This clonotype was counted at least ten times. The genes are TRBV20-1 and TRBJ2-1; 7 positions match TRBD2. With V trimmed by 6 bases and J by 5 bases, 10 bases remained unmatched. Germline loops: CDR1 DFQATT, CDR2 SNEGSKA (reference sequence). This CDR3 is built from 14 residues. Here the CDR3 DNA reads TGCAGTGCCTGGTCAGCTAGCGGCAACAATGAGCAGTTCTTC. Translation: CSAWSASGNNEQFF.

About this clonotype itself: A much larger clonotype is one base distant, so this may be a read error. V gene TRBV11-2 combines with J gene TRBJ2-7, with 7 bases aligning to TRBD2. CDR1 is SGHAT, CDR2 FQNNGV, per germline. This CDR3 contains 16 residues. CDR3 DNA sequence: TGTGCCAGCAGCTTAGCAGTCGGGAGGTTGTCCTGCGAGCAGTACTTC. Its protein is CASSLAVGRLSCEQYF.

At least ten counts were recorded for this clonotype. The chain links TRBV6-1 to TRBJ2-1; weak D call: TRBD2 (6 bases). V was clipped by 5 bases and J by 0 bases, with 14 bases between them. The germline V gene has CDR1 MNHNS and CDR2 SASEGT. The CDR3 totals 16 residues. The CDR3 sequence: CASSPGPAGSYNEQFF. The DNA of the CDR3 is TGTGCCAGCAGTCCAGGGCCAGCGGGCTCCTACAATGAGCAGTTCTTC.

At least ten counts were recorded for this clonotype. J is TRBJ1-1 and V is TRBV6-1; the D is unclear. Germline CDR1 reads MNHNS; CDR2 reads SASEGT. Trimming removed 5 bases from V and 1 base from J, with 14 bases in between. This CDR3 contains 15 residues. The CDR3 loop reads CASSIGVTSNTEAFF. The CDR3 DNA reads TGTGCCAGCAGTATCGGGGTCACATCGAACACTGAAGCTTTCTTT.

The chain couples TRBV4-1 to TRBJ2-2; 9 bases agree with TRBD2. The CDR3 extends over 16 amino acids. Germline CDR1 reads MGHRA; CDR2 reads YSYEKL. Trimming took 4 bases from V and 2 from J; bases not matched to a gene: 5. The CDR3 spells CASSPRLAANTGELFF. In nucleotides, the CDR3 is TGCGCCAGCAGCCCTCGACTAGCGGCAAACACCGGGGAGCTGTTTTTT.

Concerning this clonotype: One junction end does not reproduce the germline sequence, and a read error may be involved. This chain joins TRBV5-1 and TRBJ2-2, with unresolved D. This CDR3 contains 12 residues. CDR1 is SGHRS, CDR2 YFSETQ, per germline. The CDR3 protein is CVSSLRSGELFF. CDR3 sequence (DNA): TGCGTCAGCAGCTTACGGTCCGGGGAGCTGTTTTTT.

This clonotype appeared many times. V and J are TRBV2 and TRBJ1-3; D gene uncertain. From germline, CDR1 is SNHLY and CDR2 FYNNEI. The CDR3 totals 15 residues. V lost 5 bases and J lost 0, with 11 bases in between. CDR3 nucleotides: TGTGCCAGCAGTCCCTCACGGAACTCTGGAAACACCATATATTTT. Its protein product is CASSPSRNSGNTIYF.